The 23 T cell receptor beta chains in this list originate from one sample, sequenced in a study of blood T cell repertoires in COVID-19. The protocol was immunoSEQ multiplex PCR, while the TCRdb copy is restricted to in-frame clones and leaves out a portion. Among about 310,000 clones listed, about 87% were seen once. Specimen: PBMCs or T cells enriched from blood (not recorded which). All receptors come from a woman younger than 35 who had recovered from COVID-19.

V usage is TRBV9 and J usage is TRBJ1-1, with 7 bases that match TRBD1. The CDR3 totals 14 residues. Per the germline V gene, CDR1 is SGDLS and CDR2 is YYNGEE. Germline trimming cut 3 bases from V and 4 bases from J; bases unmatched to any gene: 6. As DNA, the CDR3 is TGTGCCAGCAGCGGACAGGGCGGCGGCACTGAAGCTTTCTTT. Encoded protein: CASSGQGGGTEAFF.

The genes are TRBV19 and TRBJ1-1; D call uncertain. This CDR3 contains 13 residues. The germline V gene encodes CDR1 LNHDA and CDR2 SQIVND (reference sequence). The V end was cut by 8 bases, the J end by 5 bases, with 15 bases between. The CDR3 DNA is TGTGCCAGTTCTGCGGGCCTTGGGACTGAAGCTTTCTTT. Translated, it gives CASSAGLGTEAFF.

The V call is TRBV6-5, the J call TRBJ1-2; D might be TRBD1 (5 bases). The ends were cut back, 6 bases at V and 8 bases at J, with 19 bases in the middle. Germline V gene data show CDR1 as MNHEY and CDR2 as SVGAGI. The CDR3 is made up of 14 amino acids. The CDR3 here is CASRPVGGAEGYTF. The DNA for the CDR3 is TGTGCCAGCAGGCCCGTGGGGGGAGCGGAGGGCTACACCTTC.

The rearrangement links TRBV28 to TRBJ1-1; 8 nucleotides line up with TRBD1. V lost 4 bases to trimming and J lost 6 bases; unmatched junction nucleotides: 22. The germline V gene encodes CDR1 MDHEN and CDR2 SYDVKM. The CDR3 contains 19 residues. CDR3: CASSSPIAGQVGIRAEAFF. The CDR3 coding sequence is TGTGCCAGCAGTTCCCCAATTGCGGGACAGGTAGGGATCCGGGCTGAAGCTTTCTTT.

This clone was detected once. The chain employs TRBV2 and TRBJ2-1; possibly TRBD2 for D (6 bases). Germline V gene sequence: CDR1 SNHLY, CDR2 FYNNEI. This CDR3 comprises 15 residues. Trimming left V 10 bases short and J 0 bases short, with 16 bases between. The CDR3 DNA is TGTGCCATACCCGGGACTTCAAGCTCCTACAATGAGCAGTTCTTC. Its translation is CAIPGTSSSYNEQFF. Full variable domain (outside the CDR3, taken from reference TRBV2 and TRBJ2-1): EPEVTQTPSHQVTQMGQEVILRCVPISNHLYFYWYRQILGQKVEFLVSFYNNEISEKSEIFDDQFSVERPDGSNFTLKIRSTKLEDSAMYFCAIPGTSSSYNEQFFGPGTRLTVL.

The J gene is TRBJ2-6, the V gene TRBV4-3; D is undetermined. From germline, CDR1 is LGHNA and CDR2 YSLEER. V was pared by 0 bases and J by 2 bases, with 2 bases between. This CDR3 has 14 residues. The CDR3 sequence is CASSQDTGANVLTF. DNA of the CDR3: TGCGCCAGCAGCCAAGATACTGGGGCCAACGTCCTGACTTTC.

The chain has TRBV29-1 and TRBJ2-1; D remains ambiguous. The CDR3 has 12 amino acids. The V end was cut by 1 base, the J end by 8 bases, with 9 bases between. The germline CDR1 and CDR2 sequences are SQVTM and ANQGSEA. CDR3 amino acids: CSVEARLHEQFF. DNA of the CDR3: TGCAGCGTTGAAGCCCGACTCCATGAGCAGTTCTTC.

The chain recombines TRBV24-1 with TRBJ2-1; no firm D call. The CDR3 has 12 residues. The V end was cut by 3 bases, the J end by 5 bases, with 4 bases between. Germline CDR1 KGHDR, CDR2 SFDVKD. DNA of the CDR3: TGTGCCACCAGTGATACTCACAATGAGCAGTTCTTC. As protein: CATSDTHNEQFF.

This clone turned up a few times. The V call is TRBV3-1 (or the pseudogene TRBV3-2), the J call TRBJ1-2; TRBD1 matches 7 bases. Per the germline V gene, CDR1 is LGHDT and CDR2 is YNNKEL (reference sequence). V trimming: 1 base; J trimming: 2 bases; junction bases outside the gene matches: 1. The CDR3 is made up of 14 amino acids. CDR3 residues: CASSQVTGNYGYTF. In DNA form, the CDR3 reads TGTGCCAGCAGCCAAGTGACAGGGAACTATGGCTACACCTTC.

V usage is TRBV28 and J usage is TRBJ2-3; perhaps TRBD2 as D (5 bases). Trimming removed 6 bases at V and 0 bases at J, with 19 bases between. This CDR3 spans 17 amino acids. Germline V gene data show CDR1 as MDHEN and CDR2 as SYDVKM. This CDR3 reads CASSSGNFQISTDTQYF. The DNA for the CDR3 is TGTGCCAGCAGCTCCGGGAACTTTCAAATTAGCACAGATACGCAGTATTTT.

The rearrangement links TRBV5-6 to TRBJ1-2, with 9 bases identical to TRBD1. The CDR3 is 15 amino acids. J gave up 6 bases and V 5 bases, and 11 bases lay outside the gene matches. Germline V CDR1 and CDR2: SGHDT, YYEEEE. CDR3 DNA: TGTGCCAGCAGAGATCGGGACAGGGTGACTAATGGCTACACCTTC. This encodes CASRDRDRVTNGYTF.

This clone was seen a handful of times. The rearrangement uses TRBV7-3 and TRBJ2-2, with 9 bases identical to TRBD1. The junction had 8 bases not matched to a gene; V was cut back by 2 bases and J by 7 bases. The germline gives CDR1 SGHTA, CDR2 FQGTGA. The CDR3 is made up of 16 amino acids. The CDR3 spells CASSLAGTGYGGELFF. Written as DNA, the CDR3 is TGTGCCAGCAGCTTAGCGGGGACAGGGTACGGCGGGGAGCTGTTTTTT.

The CDR3 region has the DNA TGTGCCAGCAGTTCCCCGGGACAGGGGGCCAATGAGCAGTTCTTC. It specifies CASSSPGQGANEQFF. The rearrangement links TRBV28 to TRBJ2-1; 12 positions agree with TRBD1. This CDR3 is built from 15 residues. The ends lost 4 bases at V and 6 bases at J; junction bases unmatched: 4. Germline loops: CDR1 MDHEN, CDR2 SYDVKM.

The rearrangement joins TRBV7-6 to TRBJ1-1, with TRBD1 as a possible D gene (6 bases). Germline V gene lookup returns CDR1 SGHVS and CDR2 FNYEAQ. The CDR3 spans 13 residues. V was trimmed by 4 bases and J by 7 bases, leaving 13 bases between them. DNA of the CDR3: TGTGCCAGCAGCTCCCAACAGGGAATTGAAGCTTTCTTT. Amino acids: CASSSQQGIEAFF. The full variable domain, rest sourced from reference TRBV7-6 and TRBJ1-1, is GAGVSQSPRYKVTKRGQDVALRCDPISGHVSLYWYRQALGQGPEFLTYFNYEAQQDKSGLPNDRFSAERPEGSISTLTIQRTEQRDSAMYRCASSSQQGIEAFFGQGTRLTVV.

The chain recombines TRBV30 with TRBJ1-2; no reliable D call. The CDR3 contains 9 residues. Germline V gene data show CDR1 as GTSNPN and CDR2 as SVGIG (reference sequence). As DNA, the CDR3 is TGTGCGTTGGGCCGGGGCTACACCTTC. It codes for CALGRGYTF.

The rearrangement joins TRBV11-3 to TRBJ2-3; unclear D gene. V shed 8 bases and J shed 8 bases, with 11 bases lying between them. CDR1 SGHNT and CDR2 YENEEA come from the germline V gene. This CDR3 has 11 residues. The CDR3 region is CASLSFCTQYF. The CDR3 bases are TGTGCCAGCCTTAGCTTCTGTACGCAGTATTTT.

This clone appeared a few times. The same CDR3 also results from other DNA sequences found in this sample. This sequence joins TRBV7-3 and TRBJ2-1; 11 bases are shared with TRBD2. Trimming took 2 bases from V and 6 from J; bases not matched to a gene: 3. This CDR3 contains 15 residues. Germline V gene data show CDR1 as SGHTA and CDR2 as FQGTGA. CDR3 DNA sequence: TGTGCCAGCAGCTTAGTACTAGCGGGGGCCAATGAGCAGTTCTTC. It yields the protein CASSLVLAGANEQFF.

The rearrangement joins TRBV11-1 to TRBJ2-1, with a weak D call TRBD1 (5 bases). V was pared by 2 bases and J by 4 bases, with 12 bases between. CDR3 size: 15 residues. Germline loops: CDR1 SGHAT, CDR2 FQDESV (reference sequence). DNA of the CDR3: TGTGCCAGCAGCTTAATCAAGGGGCCGTACAATGAGCAGTTCTTC. Translation: CASSLIKGPYNEQFF.

This sequence joins TRBV7-9 and TRBJ1-1, with 9 bases identical to TRBD1. This CDR3 comprises 14 residues. V was clipped by 3 bases and J by 4 bases; unmatched bases: 3. Germline V gives CDR1 SEHNR, CDR2 FQNEAQ (reference sequence). CDR3 in amino acids: CASSLTGGGTEAFF. CDR3 bases: TGTGCCAGCAGCTTGACAGGGGGAGGCACTGAAGCTTTCTTT.

This clone was seen a few times. The J gene is TRBJ2-7, the V gene TRBV7-6, with 7 bases matching TRBD2. CDR1 and CDR2 from the germline V gene are SGHVS and FNYEAQ. Trimming took 2 bases from V and 0 from J; bases not matched to a gene: 4. CDR3 length equals 15 residues. CDR3 sequence: CASSLIAGTSYEQYF. CDR3 DNA: TGTGCCAGCAGCTTAATAGCGGGTACCTCCTACGAGCAGTACTTC.

This clone has only a few counts. This chain links TRBV5-4 with TRBJ2-2; the match to TRBD2 covers 7 bases. The CDR3 length is 15 residues. Germline-derived CDR1 and CDR2 are SGHNT and YYREEE (reference sequence). V trimming: 4 bases; J trimming: 4 bases; junction bases outside the gene matches: 7. The chain's CDR3 is CASSRTSSSTGELFF. The CDR3 nucleotides read TGTGCCAGCAGCCGGACTAGTTCGTCCACCGGGGAGCTGTTTTTT.

The chain joins TRBV18 to TRBJ1-2, with D perhaps TRBD1 (5 bases). The CDR3 spans 15 residues. V lost 1 base to trimming and J lost 7 bases, with 16 bases between them. Looked up from germline, CDR1 is KGHSH and CDR2 is LQKENI. The CDR3 region has the DNA TGTGCCAGCTCACCACGTTTGAAGGATCAGGGTGGCTACACCTTC. It translates to CASSPRLKDQGGYTF.

In regard to this clone: This CDR3 is also generated by other DNA sequences in the sample. The chain couples TRBV6-5 to TRBJ2-7; a possible D gene is TRBD1 (6 bases). V lost 4 bases to trimming and J lost 4 bases, with 8 bases between them. This CDR3 has 12 residues. Germline CDR1 is MNHEY and CDR2 is SVGAGI. The DNA of the CDR3 is TGTGCCAGCAGTTCACAGGGATACGAGCAGTACTTC. Its protein product is CASSSQGYEQYF.